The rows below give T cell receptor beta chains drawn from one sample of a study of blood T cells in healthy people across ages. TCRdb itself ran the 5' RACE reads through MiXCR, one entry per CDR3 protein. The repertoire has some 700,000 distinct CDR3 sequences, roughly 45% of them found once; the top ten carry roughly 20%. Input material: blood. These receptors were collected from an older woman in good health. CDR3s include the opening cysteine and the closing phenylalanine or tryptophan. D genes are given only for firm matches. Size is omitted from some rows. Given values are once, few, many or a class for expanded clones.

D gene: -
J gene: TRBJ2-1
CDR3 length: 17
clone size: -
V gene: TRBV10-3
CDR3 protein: CAISVDAGTRAYNEQFF
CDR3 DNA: TGTGCCATCAGTGTAGACGCCGGGACTCGCGCTTACAATGAGCAGTTCTTC

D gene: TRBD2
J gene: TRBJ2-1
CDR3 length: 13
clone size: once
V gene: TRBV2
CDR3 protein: CASTSSGSNEQFF
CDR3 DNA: TGTGCCAGCACGTCTAGCGGGAGCAATGAGCAGTTCTTC

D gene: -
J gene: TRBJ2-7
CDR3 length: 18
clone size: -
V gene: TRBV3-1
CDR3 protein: CASSQGSGGTDLYNEQYF
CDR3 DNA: TGTGCCAGCAGCCAAGGGTCAGGAGGGACAGACCTATACAATGAGCAGTACTTC

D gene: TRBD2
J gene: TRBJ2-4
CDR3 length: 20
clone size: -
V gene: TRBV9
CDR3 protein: CASSATGGLAGVKAKNIQYF
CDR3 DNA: TGTGCCAGCAGCGCCACCGGAGGACTAGCGGGAGTTAAAGCCAAAAACATTCAGTACTTC

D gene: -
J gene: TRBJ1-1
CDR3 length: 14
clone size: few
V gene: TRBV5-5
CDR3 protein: CASSLLSKGTEAFF
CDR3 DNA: TGTGCCAGCAGCTTGTTAAGTAAAGGGACTGAAGCTTTCTTT

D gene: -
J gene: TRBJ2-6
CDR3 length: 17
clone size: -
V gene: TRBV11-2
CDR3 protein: CASSLVAGSSGANVLTF
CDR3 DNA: TGTGCCAGCAGCTTAGTTGCGGGCAGCTCTGGGGCCAACGTCCTGACTTTC

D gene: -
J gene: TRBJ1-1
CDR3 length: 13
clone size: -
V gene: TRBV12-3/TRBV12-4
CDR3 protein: CASSLSSPAEAFF
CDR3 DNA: TGTGCCAGCAGTTTAAGCAGTCCGGCTGAAGCTTTCTTT

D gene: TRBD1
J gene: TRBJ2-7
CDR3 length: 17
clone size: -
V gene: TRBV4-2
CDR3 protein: CASSQESQGVLYNEQYF
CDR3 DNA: TGTGCCAGCAGCCAAGAGAGTCAGGGGGTATTGTACAATGAGCAGTACTTC

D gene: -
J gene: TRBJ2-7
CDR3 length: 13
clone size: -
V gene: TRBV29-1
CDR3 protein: CSVEDSGDGEQYF
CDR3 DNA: TGCAGCGTTGAAGATTCGGGGGACGGCGAGCAGTACTTC

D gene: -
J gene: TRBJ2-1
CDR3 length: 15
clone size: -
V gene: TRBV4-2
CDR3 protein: CASSQVGEVFNEQFF
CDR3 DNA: TGTGCCAGCAGCCAAGTCGGTGAGGTCTTCAATGAGCAGTTCTTC

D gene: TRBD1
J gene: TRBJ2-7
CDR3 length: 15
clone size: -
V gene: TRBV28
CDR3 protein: CASSLLGQGLHEQYF
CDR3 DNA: TGTGCCAGCAGTTTGTTGGGACAGGGTTTGCACGAGCAGTACTTC

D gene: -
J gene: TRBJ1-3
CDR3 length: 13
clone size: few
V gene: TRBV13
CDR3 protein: CASSLSRWDTIYF
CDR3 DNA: TGTGCCAGCAGCTTAAGTCGGTGGGACACCATATATTTT

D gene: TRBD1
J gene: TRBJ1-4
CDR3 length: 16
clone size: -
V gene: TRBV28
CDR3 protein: CASNSIQGATNEKLFF
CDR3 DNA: TGTGCCAGCAATAGTATACAGGGGGCAACTAATGAAAAACTGTTTTTT

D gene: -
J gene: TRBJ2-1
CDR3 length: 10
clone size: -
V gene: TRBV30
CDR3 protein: CAWRGTEQFF
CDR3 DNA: TGTGCCTGGAGGGGGACCGAGCAGTTCTTC

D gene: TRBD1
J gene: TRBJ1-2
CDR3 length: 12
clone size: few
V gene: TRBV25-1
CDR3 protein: CASSTGGYGYTF
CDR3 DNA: TGTGCCAGCAGTACAGGGGGCTATGGCTACACCTTC

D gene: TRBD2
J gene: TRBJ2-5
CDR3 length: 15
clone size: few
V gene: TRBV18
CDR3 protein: CASSPSAGVPETQYF
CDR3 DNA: TGTGCCAGCTCACCGTCAGCGGGGGTTCCCGAGACCCAGTACTTC

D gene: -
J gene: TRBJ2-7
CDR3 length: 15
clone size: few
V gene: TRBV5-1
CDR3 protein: CASSVIPGEAYEQYF
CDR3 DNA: TGCGCCAGCAGCGTAATCCCAGGGGAAGCCTACGAGCAGTACTTC

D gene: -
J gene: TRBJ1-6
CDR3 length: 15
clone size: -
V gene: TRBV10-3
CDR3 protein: CAIRPGNDMNSPLHF
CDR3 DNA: TGTGCCATCAGACCAGGGAATGATATGAATTCACCCCTCCACTTT

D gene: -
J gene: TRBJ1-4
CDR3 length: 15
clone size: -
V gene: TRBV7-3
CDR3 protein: CASRSGPGTAEKLFF
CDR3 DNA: TGTGCCAGCAGGTCAGGCCCCGGGACGGCCGAAAAACTGTTTTTT

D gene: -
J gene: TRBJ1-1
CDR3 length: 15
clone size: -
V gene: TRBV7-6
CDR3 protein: CASSLGRGRNTEAFF
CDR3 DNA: TGTGCCAGCAGCTTAGGGCGGGGGAGGAACACTGAAGCTTTCTTT

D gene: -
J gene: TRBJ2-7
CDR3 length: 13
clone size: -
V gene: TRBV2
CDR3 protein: CASSDTDSYEQYF
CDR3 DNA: TGTGCCAGCAGTGACACAGACTCCTACGAGCAGTACTTC

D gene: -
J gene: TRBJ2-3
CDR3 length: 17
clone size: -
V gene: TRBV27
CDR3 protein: CASRTWSDRGGTGTQYF
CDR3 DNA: TGTGCCAGCAGAACCTGGTCCGACCGGGGAGGGACAGGTACGCAGTATTTT

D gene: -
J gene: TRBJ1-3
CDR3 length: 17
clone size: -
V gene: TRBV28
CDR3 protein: CASSLGFGGDSGNTIYF
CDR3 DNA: TGTGCCAGCAGTTTGGGGTTTGGGGGCGACTCTGGAAACACCATATATTTT

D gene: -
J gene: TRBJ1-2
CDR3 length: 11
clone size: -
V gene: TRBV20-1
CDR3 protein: CSARLGYGYTF
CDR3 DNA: TGCAGTGCTAGACTGGGATATGGCTACACCTTC

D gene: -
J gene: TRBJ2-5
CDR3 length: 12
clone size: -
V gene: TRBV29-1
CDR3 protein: CSVWTAQETQYF
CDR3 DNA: TGCAGCGTCTGGACGGCACAAGAGACCCAGTACTTC

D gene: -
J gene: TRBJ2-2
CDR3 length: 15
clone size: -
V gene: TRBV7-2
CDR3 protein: CASSSPLRVTGELFF
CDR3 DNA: TGTGCCAGCAGCTCCCCCCTCAGGGTCACCGGGGAGCTGTTTTTT

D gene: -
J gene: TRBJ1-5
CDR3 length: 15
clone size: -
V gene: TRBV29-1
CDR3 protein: CSVEPSGGDNQPQHF
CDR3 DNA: TGCAGCGTTGAACCCTCGGGGGGAGACAATCAGCCCCAGCATTTT

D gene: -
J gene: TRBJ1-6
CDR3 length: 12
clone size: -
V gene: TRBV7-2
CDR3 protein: CASSSYNSPLHF
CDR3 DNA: TGTGCCAGCAGTTCCTACAATTCACCCCTCCACTTT

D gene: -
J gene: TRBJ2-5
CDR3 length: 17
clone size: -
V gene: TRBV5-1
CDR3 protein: CASSPVVSTLYQETQYF
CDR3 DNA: TGCGCCAGCAGCCCGGTAGTCTCTACCCTCTACCAAGAGACCCAGTACTTC

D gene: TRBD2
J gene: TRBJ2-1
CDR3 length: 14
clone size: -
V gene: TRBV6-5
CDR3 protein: CASSYIGLDNEQFF
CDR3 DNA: TGTGCCAGCAGTTACATCGGACTAGATAATGAGCAGTTCTTC

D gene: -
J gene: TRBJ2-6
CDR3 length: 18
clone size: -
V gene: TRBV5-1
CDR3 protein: CASSSGRQIYSGANVLTF
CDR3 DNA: TGCGCCAGCAGCTCCGGGAGACAGATTTACTCTGGGGCCAACGTCCTGACTTTC

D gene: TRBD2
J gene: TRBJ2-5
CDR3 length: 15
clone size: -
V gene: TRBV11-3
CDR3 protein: CASSLLAGGLETQYF
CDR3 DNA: TGTGCCAGCAGCTTGCTAGCGGGGGGGCTGGAGACTCAGTACTTC

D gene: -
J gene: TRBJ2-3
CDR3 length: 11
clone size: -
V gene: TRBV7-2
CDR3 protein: CASSRQYTQYF
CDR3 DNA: TGTGCCAGCAGTCGACAATATACGCAGTATTTT

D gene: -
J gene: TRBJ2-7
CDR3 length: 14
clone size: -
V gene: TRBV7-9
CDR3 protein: CASSPDRATYEQYF
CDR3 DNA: TGTGCCAGCAGCCCCGATCGGGCCACCTACGAGCAGTACTTC

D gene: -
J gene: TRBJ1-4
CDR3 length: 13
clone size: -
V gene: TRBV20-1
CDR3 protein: CSANHGLNEKLFF
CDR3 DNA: TGCAGTGCTAACCACGGATTAAACGAAAAACTGTTTTTT

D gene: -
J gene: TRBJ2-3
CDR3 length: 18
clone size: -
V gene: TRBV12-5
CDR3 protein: CASGLAGKTGSSTDTQYF
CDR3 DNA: TGTGCTAGTGGTTTGGCGGGAAAAACAGGGTCAAGCACAGATACGCAGTATTTT

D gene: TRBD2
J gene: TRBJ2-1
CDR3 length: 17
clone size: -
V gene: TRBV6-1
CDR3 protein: CASSRSSGNVNHNEQFF
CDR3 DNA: TGTGCCAGCAGCCGATCTAGCGGGAATGTCAACCACAATGAGCAGTTCTTC

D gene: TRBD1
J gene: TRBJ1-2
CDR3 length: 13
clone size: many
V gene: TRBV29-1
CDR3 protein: CSAILQGASGYTF
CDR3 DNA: TGCAGCGCTATACTACAGGGGGCGTCCGGCTACACCTTC

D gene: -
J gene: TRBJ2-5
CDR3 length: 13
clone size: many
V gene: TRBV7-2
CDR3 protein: CASSLEHQETQYF
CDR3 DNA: TGTGCCAGCAGCTTAGAACACCAAGAGACCCAGTACTTC

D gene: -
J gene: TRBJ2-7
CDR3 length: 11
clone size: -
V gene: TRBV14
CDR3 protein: CASSPFYEQYF
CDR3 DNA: TGTGCCAGCAGCCCTTTCTACGAGCAGTACTTC

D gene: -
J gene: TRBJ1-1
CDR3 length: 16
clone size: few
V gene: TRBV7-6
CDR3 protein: CASSLATGTPNTEAFF
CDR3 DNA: TGTGCCAGCAGCTTAGCGACCGGGACACCGAACACTGAAGCTTTCTTT

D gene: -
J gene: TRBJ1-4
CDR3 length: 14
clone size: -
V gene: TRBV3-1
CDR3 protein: CASSQAGYDEKLFF
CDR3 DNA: TGTGCCAGCAGCCAAGCAGGGTACGATGAAAAACTGTTTTTT

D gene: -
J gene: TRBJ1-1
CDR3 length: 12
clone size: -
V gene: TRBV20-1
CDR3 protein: CSKRGRGTEAFF
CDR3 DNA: TGCAGCAAACGGGGCCGGGGAACTGAAGCTTTCTTT

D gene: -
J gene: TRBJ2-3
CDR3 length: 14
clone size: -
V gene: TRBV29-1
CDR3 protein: CSVEEPRGADTQYF
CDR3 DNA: TGCAGCGTTGAAGAACCACGCGGGGCAGATACGCAGTATTTT

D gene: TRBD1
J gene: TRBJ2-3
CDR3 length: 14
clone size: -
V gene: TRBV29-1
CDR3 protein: CSVEGGPKGDTQYF
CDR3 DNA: TGCAGCGTGGAAGGGGGCCCGAAGGGCGATACGCAGTATTTT

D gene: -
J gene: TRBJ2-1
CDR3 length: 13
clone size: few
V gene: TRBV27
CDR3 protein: CASSLLTNNEQFF
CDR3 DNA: TGTGCCAGCAGTTTATTAACGAACAATGAGCAGTTCTTC

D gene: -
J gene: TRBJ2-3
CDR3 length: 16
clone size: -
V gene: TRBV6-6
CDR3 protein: CASGRAGDKSTDTQYF
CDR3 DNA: TGTGCCAGCGGGCGCGCGGGGGACAAAAGCACAGATACGCAGTATTTT

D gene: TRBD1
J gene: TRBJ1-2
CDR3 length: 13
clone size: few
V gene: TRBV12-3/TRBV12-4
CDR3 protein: CASSLTGGWGYTF
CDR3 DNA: TGTGCCAGCAGTTTGACAGGGGGCTGGGGCTACACCTTC

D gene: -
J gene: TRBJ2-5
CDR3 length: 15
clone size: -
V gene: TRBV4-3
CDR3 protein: CASSQDRGHPTEQYF
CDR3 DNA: TGCGCCAGCAGCCAAGATAGGGGACACCCTACGGAGCAGTACTTC

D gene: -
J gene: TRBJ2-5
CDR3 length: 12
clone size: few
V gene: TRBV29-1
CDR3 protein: CSVEGIGETQYF
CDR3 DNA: TGCAGCGTTGAGGGGATAGGTGAGACCCAGTACTTC

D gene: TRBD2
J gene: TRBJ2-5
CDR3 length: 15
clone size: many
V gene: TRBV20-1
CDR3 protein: CSAPLAGGRQETQYF
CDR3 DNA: TGCAGTGCGCCACTAGCGGGGGGACGCCAAGAGACCCAGTACTTC

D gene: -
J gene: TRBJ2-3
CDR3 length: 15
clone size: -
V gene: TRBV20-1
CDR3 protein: CSARALTPSKDTQYF
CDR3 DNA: TGCAGTGCTCGGGCGCTGACACCTAGCAAAGATACGCAGTATTTT

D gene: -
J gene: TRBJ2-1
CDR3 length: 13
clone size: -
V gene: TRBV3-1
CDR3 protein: CASSQDRYNEQFF
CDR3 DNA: TGTGCCAGCAGCCAAGACAGATACAATGAGCAGTTCTTC

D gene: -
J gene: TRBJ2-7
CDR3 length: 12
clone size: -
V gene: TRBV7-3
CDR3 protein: CASSVTGNEQYF
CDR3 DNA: TGTGCCAGCAGCGTTACGGGCAATGAGCAGTACTTC